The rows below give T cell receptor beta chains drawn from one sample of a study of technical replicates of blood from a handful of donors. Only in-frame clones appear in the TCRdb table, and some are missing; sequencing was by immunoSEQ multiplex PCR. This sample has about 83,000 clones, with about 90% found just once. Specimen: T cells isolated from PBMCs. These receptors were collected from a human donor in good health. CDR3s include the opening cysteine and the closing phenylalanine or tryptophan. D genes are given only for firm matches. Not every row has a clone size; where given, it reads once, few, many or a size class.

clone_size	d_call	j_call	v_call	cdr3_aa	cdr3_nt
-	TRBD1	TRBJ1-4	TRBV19	CASKETGNEKLFF	TGTGCCAGTAAAGAGACAGGGAATGAAAAACTGTTTTTT
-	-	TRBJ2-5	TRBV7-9	CASSLSGYRTQYF	TGTGCCAGCAGCTTATCGGGATATCGGACCCAGTACTTC
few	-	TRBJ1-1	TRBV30	CAWSVRGTEAFF	TGTGCCTGGAGTGTACGGGGTACTGAAGCTTTCTTT
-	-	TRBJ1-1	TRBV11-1	CASSLRGFLAEAFF	TGTGCCAGCAGCCTCAGGGGATTCTTGGCTGAAGCTTTCTTT
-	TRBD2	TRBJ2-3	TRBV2	CASSAGLAEPDTQYF	TGTGCCAGCAGTGCCGGACTAGCCGAACCAGATACGCAGTATTTT
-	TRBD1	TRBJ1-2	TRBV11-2	CASSPDRVGIGYTF	TGTGCCAGCAGCCCCGACAGGGTTGGTATTGGCTACACCTTC
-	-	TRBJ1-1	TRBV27	CASQASMNTEAFF	TGTGCCAGCCAGGCGAGTATGAACACTGAAGCTTTCTTT
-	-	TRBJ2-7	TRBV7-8	CASSIPTGESSYEQYF	TGTGCCAGCAGCATCCCGACGGGGGAAAGCTCCTACGAGCAGTACTTC
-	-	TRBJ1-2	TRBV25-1	CATTPTGAGGYTF	TGTGCCACTACACCAACAGGAGCTGGGGGCTACACCTTC
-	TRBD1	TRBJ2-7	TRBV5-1	CASSTGGFFNEQYF	TGCGCCAGTTCGACAGGGGGCTTTTTCAACGAGCAGTACTTC
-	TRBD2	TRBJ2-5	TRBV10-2	CASSESLAGVETQYF	TGCGCCAGCAGTGAATCGCTAGCGGGGGTAGAGACCCAGTACTTC
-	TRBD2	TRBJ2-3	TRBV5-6	CASSLRLAGGSDTQYF	TGTGCCAGCAGCTTGCGACTAGCGGGGGGTAGCGATACGCAGTATTTT
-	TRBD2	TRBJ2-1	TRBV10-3	CAITALADSEQFF	TGTGCCATCACCGCCCTAGCGGATAGTGAGCAGTTCTTC
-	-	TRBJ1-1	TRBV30	CAHTALLNTEAFF	TGTGCCCATACAGCCCTTCTGAACACTGAAGCTTTCTTT
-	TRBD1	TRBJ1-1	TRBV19	CASKTGGIYTEAFF	TGTGCCAGCAAGACAGGGGGCATCTACACTGAAGCTTTCTTT
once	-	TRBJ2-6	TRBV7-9	CASSLLAAVGGGANVLTF	TGTGCCAGCAGCTTATTGGCAGCCGTGGGGGGTGGGGCCAACGTCCTGACTTTC
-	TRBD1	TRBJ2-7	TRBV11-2	CASSTTGTGYEQYF	TGTGCCAGCAGCACAACCGGGACAGGCTACGAGCAGTACTTC
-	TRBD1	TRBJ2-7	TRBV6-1	CASSTGATYEQYF	TGTGCCAGCTCTACAGGGGCAACCTACGAGCAGTACTTC
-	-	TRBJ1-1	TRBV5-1	CASSLGQDTEAFF	TGCGCCAGCAGCTTGGGACAGGACACTGAAGCTTTCTTT
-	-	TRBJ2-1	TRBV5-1	CASSSVGSGYNEQFF	TGCGCCAGCAGCTCGGTTGGAAGCGGCTACAATGAGCAGTTCTTC
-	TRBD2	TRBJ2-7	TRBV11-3	CASSFGTSGASYEQYF	TGTGCCAGCAGCTTCGGGACTAGCGGGGCATCCTACGAGCAGTACTTC
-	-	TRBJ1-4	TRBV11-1	CASRMVYRDNEKLFF	TGTGCCAGCAGGATGGTTTACAGGGATAATGAAAAACTGTTTTTT
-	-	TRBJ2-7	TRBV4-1	CASSQGQRGGEQYF	TGCGCCAGCAGTCAGGGACAGCGCGGGGGGGAGCAGTACTTC